This TCR beta chain stems from a study of beta chain features in type 1 diabetes. On the study more broadly: Patients were similar to healthy donors in age and gender (as well as in cell yields). The study's findings and limits: Unsettled here was the matter of whether HLA type influences TCRB rearrangement. Comparison showed that naive, central memory and Treg TCRB repertoires appeared more similar among patients than among healthy donors.

Isolation of CD4+ naive, central memory, regulatory and stem cell-like memory cells was achieved by sorting via CD45RO/CCR7/CD25/CD127/CD95/CD27. The CDR3 totals 15 residues. CDR1 is SGHDN, CDR2 FVKESK, per germline. The ends were cut back, 0 bases at V and 0 bases at J, with 6 bases in the middle. With regard to this clone: Its antigen is not known.

cDNA synthesis used the whole RNA isolate, giving expressed TCRB sequences. The method was immunoSEQ multiplex PCR; TCRdb's version includes in-frame clones alone and lacks a portion of them. The sample carries around 310,000 clones, more than 9.5% recorded once. The V and J genes are TRBV14 and TRBJ2-4; D gene unclear. The specimen sequenced was naive CD4+ T cells from blood. The sequence derives from a woman aged 25-40 years in good health. CDR3 DNA sequence: TGTGCCAGCAGCCAAGACAGGATAGCCAAAAACATTCAGTACTTC. Encoded protein: CASSQDRIAKNIQYF.